The 20 T cell receptor beta chains below were found in one sample sequenced in a study of blood T cell repertoires in COVID-19. TCRdb's table, derived via immunoSEQ multiplex PCR, lists solely in-frame clones and lacks some. The sample includes over 120,000 clones, 65% to 90% of them seen just once. The source material was peripheral blood. The source is a human donor in a cohort sampled during active COVID-19.

The J gene is TRBJ2-3, the V gene TRBV7-2; 14 nucleotides line up with TRBD2. J was trimmed by 5 bases and V by 5 bases; bases with no gene match: 6. The CDR3 length is 16 residues. In germline, CDR1 is SGHTA, CDR2 FQGNSA. The CDR3 sequence is CASSGRGLAGGDTQYF. The DNA for the CDR3 is TGTGCCAGCAGCGGCCGAGGACTAGCGGGAGGAGATACGCAGTATTTT.

The chain is built from TRBV27 and TRBJ2-7, with 15 bases fitting TRBD2. Germline CDR1 is MNHEY and CDR2 is SMNVEV (reference sequence). The CDR3 is made up of 18 amino acids. V shed 5 bases and J 7 bases; nucleotides not matched to a gene: 15. CDR3 nucleotides: TGTGCCAGCAGTCAACCACCCGGACTAGCGGGAGGGCCAAAGGAGCAGTACTTC. Protein sequence: CASSQPPGLAGGPKEQYF.

The chain couples TRBV28 to TRBJ1-2; TRBD1 is a possible D gene (5 bases). Germline CDR1 reads MDHEN; CDR2 reads SYDVKM. Trimming removed 6 bases at V and 1 base at J, with 12 bases between. The CDR3 totals 14 residues. The CDR3 here is CASRPHRNNYGYTF. CDR3 nucleotides: TGTGCCAGCAGACCTCACAGGAATAACTATGGCTACACCTTC.

This clone was counted between two and nine times. The chain recombines TRBV6-1 with TRBJ2-3, with TRBD2 matching 10 bases. There are 15 residues in the CDR3. The V gene's germline CDR1 is MNHNS and CDR2 SASEGT. The ends lost 3 bases at V and 6 bases at J; junction bases unmatched: 6. CDR3 amino acids: CASSEGTSGADTQYF. The CDR3 coding sequence is TGTGCCAGCAGTGAGGGAACTAGCGGGGCGGATACGCAGTATTTT.

This rearrangement joins TRBV18 to TRBJ2-5; 7 nucleotides align to TRBD1. Germline V gene sequence: CDR1 KGHSH, CDR2 LQKENI. The CDR3 runs to 14 residues. V lost 1 base to trimming and J lost 5 bases; unmatched junction nucleotides: 4. The CDR3 coding sequence is TGTGCCAGCTCACCACTACAGGGGAAGGAGACCCAGTACTTC. This gives the protein CASSPLQGKETQYF.

This clone came up a few times. The rearrangement uses TRBV5-5 and TRBJ2-6; 7 nucleotides align to TRBD1. After removal of 2 bases from V and 12 bases from J, the junction contained 8 bases not matched to a gene. The CDR3 has 14 amino acids. From germline, CDR1 is SGHKS and CDR2 YYEKEE (reference sequence). For the CDR3, the DNA is TGTGCCAGCAGCTTAACCGGGACAGTGTTCGTCCTGACTTTC. It translates to CASSLTGTVFVLTF.

This clone has only one observation. The chain joins TRBV24-1 to TRBJ2-6, with 9 positions matching TRBD1. The germline V gene encodes CDR1 KGHDR and CDR2 SFDVKD. J was trimmed by 10 bases and V by 4 bases; bases with no gene match: 7. This CDR3 contains 15 residues. CDR3 DNA sequence: TGTGCCACCAGTGACCTCCGGGACAGGGAGAACGTCCTGACTTTC. This translates into CATSDLRDRENVLTF.

The V and J genes are TRBV13 and TRBJ1-3; possibly TRBD1 for D (6 bases). The ends were cut back, 3 bases at V and 1 base at J, with 10 bases in the middle. Germline V gives CDR1 PRHDT, CDR2 FYEKMQ (reference sequence). This CDR3 region has 15 residues. This CDR3 reads CASSFARGSGNTIYF. The CDR3 DNA is TGTGCCAGCAGCTTTGCCAGGGGATCTGGAAACACCATATATTTT.

This clone was counted once. The chain uses TRBV29-1 and TRBJ2-1, with a tentative D call TRBD2 (5 bases). Germline V CDR1 and CDR2: SQVTM, ANQGSEA. V dropped 8 bases and J dropped 4 bases, with 24 bases sitting between them. CDR3 size: 16 residues. This chain's CDR3 is CSLTLASRQLYNEQFF. In DNA form, the CDR3 reads TGCAGCCTGACCTTGGCTAGCCGACAACTATACAATGAGCAGTTCTTC.

This chain links TRBV28 with TRBJ1-2; no clear D. The germline gives CDR1 MDHEN, CDR2 SYDVKM. The CDR3 consists of 12 residues. The ends were cut back, 6 bases at V and 10 bases at J, with 15 bases in the middle. The CDR3 nucleotides are TGTGCCAGCAGAAATCAAGCCGGGTTCTACACCTTC. This sequence encodes CASRNQAGFYTF.

The rearrangement links TRBV29-1 to TRBJ2-1; 9 nucleotides line up with TRBD2. CDR3 length: 17 residues. Germline CDR1 reads SQVTM; CDR2 reads ANQGSEA. J was trimmed by 1 base and V by 7 bases; bases with no gene match: 14. The CDR3: CSGLAGPPVWSYNEQFF. The CDR3 DNA follows: TGCAGCGGGCTAGCGGGGCCACCGGTATGGTCCTACAATGAGCAGTTCTTC.

V is TRBV19 and J is TRBJ2-5, with 9 positions matching TRBD1. Germline V lookup: CDR1 LNHDA, CDR2 SQIVND (reference sequence). V lost 6 bases, J lost 4 bases, and 9 bases stayed unmatched. The CDR3 runs to 15 residues. Here the CDR3 DNA reads TGTGCCAGTAGCAAGGGACAGGGACTTGGAGAGACCCAGTACTTC. This encodes CASSKGQGLGETQYF.

This chain uses TRBV6-2 or TRBV6-3 with TRBJ2-7; 9 bases fit TRBD2. This CDR3 comprises 16 residues. In germline, CDR1 is MNHEY, CDR2 SVGEGT. Losses at the gene ends were 0 bases for V and 3 bases for J; bases not matched to a gene: 6. The CDR3 DNA is TGTGCCAGCAGTTACTCGAGTGGGCGGGAGGGCTACGAGCAGTACTTC. As protein: CASSYSSGREGYEQYF.

This chain connects TRBV19 to TRBJ2-3, with D unresolved. The CDR3 loop spans 11 amino acids. V was clipped by 3 bases and J by 6 bases, with 4 bases between them. Germline lookup yields CDR1 LNHDA and CDR2 SQIVND (reference sequence). The CDR3 DNA reads TGTGCCAGTAGTATGCGGGATACGCAGTATTTT. Translating gives CASSMRDTQYF.

V usage is TRBV6-1 and J usage is TRBJ2-3, with 10 bases fitting TRBD2. Per the germline V gene, CDR1 is MNHNS and CDR2 is SASEGT. There are 14 residues in the CDR3. Unmatched junction bases numbered 0, after V lost 2 bases and J lost 4 bases. DNA of the CDR3: TGTGCCAGCAGTGAACTAGCGGGAGCAGATACGCAGTATTTT. As protein: CASSELAGADTQYF.

The chain couples TRBV11-2 to TRBJ2-7, with TRBD1 matching 11 bases. This CDR3 comprises 14 residues. The germline V gene encodes CDR1 SGHAT and CDR2 FQNNGV. Trimming removed 5 bases from V and 5 bases from J; junction bases left unmatched: 5. The CDR3 spells CASSPGTGGHEQYF. CDR3 coding DNA: TGTGCCAGCAGCCCCGGGACAGGGGGTCACGAGCAGTACTTC.

The chain uses TRBV11-3 and TRBJ2-7; 9 bases map to TRBD1. Trimming cost V 8 bases and J 6 bases; bases outside gene matches: 8. There are 13 residues in the CDR3. The germline CDR1 and CDR2 sequences are SGHNT and YENEEA. In DNA, the CDR3 is TGTGCCAGCGGATGGGGACAGGGAGGCGAGCAGTACTTC. Its protein is CASGWGQGGEQYF.

This clone was detected once. CDR3 protein: CASSEGQGNGYTF. CDR3 coding DNA: TGCGCCAGCAGTGAGGGCCAGGGGAATGGCTACACCTTC. The chain joins TRBV10-1 to TRBJ1-2, with D perhaps matching TRBD1 (6 bases). V was trimmed by 2 bases and J by 6 bases, leaving 10 bases between them. Germline loops: CDR1 WNHNN, CDR2 SYGVQD (reference sequence). CDR3 length: 13 residues.

The rearrangement uses TRBV24-1 and TRBJ2-1; 14 positions match TRBD2. Germline CDR1 KGHDR, CDR2 SFDVKD. This CDR3 is 18 amino acids long. V shed 4 bases, J shed 6 bases, and the junction held 10 bases outside the gene matches. The CDR3 here is CATSEPYGTSGSSNEQFF. CDR3 DNA sequence: TGTGCCACCAGTGAGCCCTACGGGACTAGCGGGAGTAGCAATGAGCAGTTCTTC.

The chain links TRBV6-5 to TRBJ2-2; D uncertain. There are 14 residues in the CDR3. V was pared by 2 bases and J by 7 bases, with 11 bases between. CDR1 is MNHEY and CDR2 is SVGAGI in the germline V gene. As DNA, the CDR3 is TGTGCCAGCAGTTACATGGCAGATTACGGGGAGCTGTTTTTT. The encoded protein is CASSYMADYGELFF.